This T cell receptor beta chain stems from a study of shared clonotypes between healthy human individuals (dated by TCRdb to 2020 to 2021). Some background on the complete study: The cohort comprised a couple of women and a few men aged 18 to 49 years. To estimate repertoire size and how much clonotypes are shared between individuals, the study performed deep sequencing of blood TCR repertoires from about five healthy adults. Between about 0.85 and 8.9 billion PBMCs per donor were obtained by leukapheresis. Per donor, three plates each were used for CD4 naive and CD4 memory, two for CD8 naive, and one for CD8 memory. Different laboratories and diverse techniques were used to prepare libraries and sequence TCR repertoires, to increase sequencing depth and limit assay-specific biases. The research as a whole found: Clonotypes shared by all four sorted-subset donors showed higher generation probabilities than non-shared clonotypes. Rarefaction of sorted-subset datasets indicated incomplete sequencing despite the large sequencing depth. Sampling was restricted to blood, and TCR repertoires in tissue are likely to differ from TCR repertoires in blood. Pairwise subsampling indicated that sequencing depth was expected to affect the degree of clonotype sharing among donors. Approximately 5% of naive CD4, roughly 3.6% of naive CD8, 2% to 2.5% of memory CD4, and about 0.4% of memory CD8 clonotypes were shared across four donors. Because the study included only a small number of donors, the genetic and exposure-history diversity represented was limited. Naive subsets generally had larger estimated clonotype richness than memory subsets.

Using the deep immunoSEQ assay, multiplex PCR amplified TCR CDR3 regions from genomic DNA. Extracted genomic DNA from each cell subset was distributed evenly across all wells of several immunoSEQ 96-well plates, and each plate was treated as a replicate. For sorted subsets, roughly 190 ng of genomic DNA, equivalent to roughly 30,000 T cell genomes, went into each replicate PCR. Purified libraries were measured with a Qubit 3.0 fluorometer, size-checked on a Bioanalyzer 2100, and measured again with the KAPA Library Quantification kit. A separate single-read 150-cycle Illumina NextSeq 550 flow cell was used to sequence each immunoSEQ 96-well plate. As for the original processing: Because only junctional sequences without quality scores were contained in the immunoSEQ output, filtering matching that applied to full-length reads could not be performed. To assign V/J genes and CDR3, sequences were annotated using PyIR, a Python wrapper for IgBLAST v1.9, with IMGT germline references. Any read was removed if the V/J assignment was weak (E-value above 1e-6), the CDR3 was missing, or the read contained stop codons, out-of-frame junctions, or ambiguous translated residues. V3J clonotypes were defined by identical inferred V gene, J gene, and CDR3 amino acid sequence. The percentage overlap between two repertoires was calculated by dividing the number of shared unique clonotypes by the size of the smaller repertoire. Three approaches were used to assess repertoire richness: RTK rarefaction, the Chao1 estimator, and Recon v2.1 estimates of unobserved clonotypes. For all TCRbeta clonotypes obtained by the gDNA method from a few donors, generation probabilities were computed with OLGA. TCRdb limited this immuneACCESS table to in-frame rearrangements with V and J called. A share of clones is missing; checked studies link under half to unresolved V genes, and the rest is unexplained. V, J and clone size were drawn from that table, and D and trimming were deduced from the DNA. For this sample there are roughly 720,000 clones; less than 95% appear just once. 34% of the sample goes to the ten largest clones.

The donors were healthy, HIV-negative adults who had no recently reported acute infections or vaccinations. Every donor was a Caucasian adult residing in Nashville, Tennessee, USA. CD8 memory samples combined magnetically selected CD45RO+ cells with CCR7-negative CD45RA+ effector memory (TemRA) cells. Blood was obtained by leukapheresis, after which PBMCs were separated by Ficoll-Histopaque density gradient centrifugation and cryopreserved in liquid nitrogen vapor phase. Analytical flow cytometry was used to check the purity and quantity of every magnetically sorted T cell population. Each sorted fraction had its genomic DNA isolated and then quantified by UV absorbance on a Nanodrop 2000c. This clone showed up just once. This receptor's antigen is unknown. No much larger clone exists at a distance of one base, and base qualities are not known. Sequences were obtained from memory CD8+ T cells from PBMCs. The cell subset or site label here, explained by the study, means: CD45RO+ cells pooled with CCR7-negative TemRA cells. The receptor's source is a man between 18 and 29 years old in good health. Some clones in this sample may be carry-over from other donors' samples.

The sequenced DNA is TGTGCCAGCAGCGTAGTGGCTAGCGGGAGGAGTAATGAGCAGTTCTTC. It translates to CASSVVASGRSNEQFF. This chain is built from TRBV9 and TRBJ2-1, with 11 bases in between that match TRBD2. Counted from cysteine to phenylalanine, this CDR3 has 16 amino acids. Only CDR3 DNA is held: 48 bases, read in frame from base 1. The CDR1 and CDR2 encoded by the germline V gene are SGDLS and YYNGEE. Germline trimming: 0 bases from V, 7 bases from J; junction bases outside gene matches: 6. The CDR3 plus the reference TRBV9 and TRBJ2-1 genes for the other parts give the full variable domain: DSGVTQTPKHLITATGQRVTLRCSPRSGDLSVYWYQQSLDQGLQFLIQYYNGEERAKGNILERFSAQQFPDLHSELNLSSLELGDSALYFCASSVVASGRSNEQFFGPGTRLTVL.